The 18 T cell receptor beta chains presented below share a single source sample, sequenced in a study of shared clonotypes between healthy human individuals. Some clones are missing from TCRdb's copy, which holds only in-frame ones; the method was immunoSEQ multiplex PCR. The data contain roughly 2.1 million clones, about 93% of them singletons. CD8 cells classed as naive were CD45RO-negative and positively selected for CCR7, excluding terminally differentiated effector memory CD45RA+ cells. Sequencing was done on a sample of naive CD8+ T cells from PBMCs. These receptors originate from a man between 18 and 29 years old in good health. Some clones in this sample may be carry-over from other donors' samples.

The V and J genes are TRBV7-8 and TRBJ1-1; D may be TRBD1 (6 bases). Trimming took 4 bases from V and 11 from J, leaving 17 bases between them. CDR1 and CDR2 from the germline V gene are SGHVS and FQNEAQ. The CDR3 has 13 amino acids. The CDR3 sequence is CASSSNRDIDAFF. In DNA, the CDR3 is TGTGCCAGCAGCTCAAACCGGGACATAGACGCTTTCTTT.

The gene calls are TRBV27 and TRBJ2-7; D perhaps matches TRBD2 (6 bases). Germline V CDR1 and CDR2: MNHEY, SMNVEV (reference sequence). The germline V and J ends were trimmed by 8 bases and 0 bases, with 17 bases remaining between them. The CDR3 sequence is 15 residues long. The CDR3 here is CASGRGTRSSYEQYF. The CDR3 DNA reads TGTGCCAGCGGCCGCGGGACGCGGAGCTCCTACGAGCAGTACTTC.

J is TRBJ2-7 and V is TRBV7-8; 9 bases fit TRBD1. J lost 0 bases, V lost 6 bases, and 6 bases had no gene match. The CDR3 extends over 15 amino acids. Germline CDR1 SGHVS, CDR2 FQNEAQ. The CDR3 coding sequence is TGTGCCAGCAGTCCCGGGACAGGGCTCTCCTACGAGCAGTACTTC. It is translated as CASSPGTGLSYEQYF.

V and J are TRBV7-9 and TRBJ1-2; no firm D call. The CDR3 is made up of 11 amino acids. Germline V CDR1 and CDR2: SEHNR, FQNEAQ (reference sequence). V was shortened by 1 base and J by 10 bases, with 7 bases between the two germline ends. The CDR3 DNA reads TGTGCCAGCAGCTTAGGGCCTAACTACACCTTC. Protein sequence: CASSLGPNYTF.

This chain links TRBV11-2 with TRBJ2-2, with no clear D. This CDR3 contains 14 residues. The V gene's germline CDR1 is SGHAT and CDR2 FQNNGV. V was cut by 1 base and J by 5 bases, with 8 bases left in between. The CDR3 is CASSLAFTTGELFF. The DNA of the CDR3 is TGTGCCAGCAGCTTAGCTTTCACAACCGGGGAGCTGTTTTTT. The complete variable domain, with remaining parts taken from reference TRBV11-2 and TRBJ2-2, reads EAGVAQSPRYKIIEKRQSVAFWCNPISGHATLYWYQQILGQGPKLLIQFQNNGVVDDSQLPKDRFSAERLKGVDSTLKIQPAKLEDSAVYLCASSLAFTTGELFFGEGSRLTVL.

This chain links TRBV7-6 with TRBJ2-7; TRBD2 matches at 8 bases. The CDR3 totals 15 residues. Losses at the gene ends were 2 bases for V and 3 bases for J; bases not matched to a gene: 6. Germline-derived CDR1 and CDR2 are SGHVS and FNYEAQ. In DNA form, the CDR3 reads TGTGCCAGCAGCTTAAACGGGAGGGCCCTCTACGAGCAGTACTTC. It encodes CASSLNGRALYEQYF.

Notes on this clone: The identical CDR3 is also encoded by other nucleotide sequences in the sample. The CDR3 nucleotides read TGCGCCAGCAGCCAAGATCCCGCTGCGAACACCGGGGAGCTGTTTTTT. Its protein product is CASSQDPAANTGELFF. The gene calls are TRBV4-3 and TRBJ2-2; D remains ambiguous. V shed 0 bases and J shed 0 bases, with 8 bases lying between them. The CDR3 has 16 amino acids. Germline V gene lookup returns CDR1 LGHNA and CDR2 YSLEER.

The chain uses TRBV4-1 and TRBJ2-5; D might be TRBD2 (6 bases). The better agreement between TRBJ2-7 and the DNA end casts doubt on the J call. The CDR3 has 14 residues. From germline, CDR1 is MGHRA and CDR2 YSYEKL. The CDR3 nucleotides are TGCGCCAGCAGCCAGCGGGACCCCTACTACGAGCAGTACTTC. Protein: CASSQRDPYYEQYF.

The sample holds one count of this clone. The chain has TRBV10-2 and TRBJ2-7, with 14 bases matching TRBD2. The ends lost 5 bases at V and 0 bases at J; junction bases unmatched: 3. Germline values: CDR1 WSHSY, CDR2 SAAADI. The CDR3 is made up of 16 amino acids. The CDR3 coding sequence is TGCGCCAGCAGTAGGACTAGCGGGAGGAGCTCCTACGAGCAGTACTTC. Translating gives CASSRTSGRSSYEQYF.

The gene calls are TRBV14 and TRBJ2-1; D uncertain. Trimming shortened V by 5 bases and J by 7 bases, and 21 bases separated the two germline ends. This CDR3 has 16 amino acids. The germline gives CDR1 SGHDN, CDR2 FVKESK. CDR3 amino acids: CASSASPGTLGNEQFF. CDR3 nucleotide sequence: TGTGCCAGCAGCGCCTCCCCGGGCACACTGGGGAATGAGCAGTTCTTC.

This clone was detected only a few times. This chain uses TRBV6-5 with TRBJ1-1; D possibly corresponds to TRBD1 (6 bases). Germline-derived CDR1 and CDR2 are MNHEY and SVGAGI. This CDR3 is built from 16 residues. V lost 4 bases to trimming and J lost 3 bases, with 18 bases between them. The CDR3 loop reads CASSSDRREMDTEAFF. As DNA, the CDR3 is TGTGCCAGCAGTTCCGACAGGCGTGAGATGGACACTGAAGCTTTCTTT.

This chain uses TRBV29-1 with TRBJ2-7, with 8 bases aligning to TRBD2. The ends lost 5 bases at V and 0 bases at J; junction bases unmatched: 6. The CDR3 covers 14 residues. Germline CDR1 and CDR2: SQVTM and ANQGSEA. The CDR3: CSVLSGESSYEQYF. CDR3 nucleotides: TGCAGCGTTCTTAGCGGGGAAAGCTCCTACGAGCAGTACTTC.

This rearrangement joins TRBV13 to TRBJ2-1, with 10 bases lining up with TRBD2. With V trimmed by 3 bases and J by 8 bases, 7 bases remained unmatched. CDR1 and CDR2 (germline): PRHDT, FYEKMQ (reference sequence). The CDR3 totals 15 residues. CDR3 region: CASSFRLAGADEQFF. The CDR3 nucleotides read TGTGCCAGCAGCTTCAGGCTAGCGGGAGCGGATGAGCAGTTCTTC.

This rearrangement joins TRBV4-3 to TRBJ2-3; 7 bases match TRBD1. With 4 bases clipped from V and 1 base from J, the junction kept 2 bases outside the gene matches. Per germline, CDR1 LGHNA and CDR2 YSLEER. The CDR3 length is 14 residues. The CDR3 coding sequence is TGCGCCAGCAGCCGTGACAGGGGCACAGATACGCAGTATTTT. The encoded protein is CASSRDRGTDTQYF.

The rearrangement links TRBV9 to TRBJ1-3; D possibly corresponds to TRBD1 (6 bases). Germline CDR1 and CDR2: SGDLS and YYNGEE. The germline V and J ends were trimmed by 0 bases and 3 bases, with 13 bases remaining between them. The CDR3 is 16 residues long. CDR3 in DNA: TGTGCCAGCAGCGTAGCCAGGGGAGCTATTGGAAACACCATATATTTT. Protein sequence: CASSVARGAIGNTIYF.

This clone was counted once. J is TRBJ1-4 and V is TRBV9, with TRBD1 matching over 8 bases. V shed 7 bases and J 8 bases; nucleotides not matched to a gene: 7. Looked up from germline, CDR1 is SGDLS and CDR2 is YYNGEE. This CDR3 spans 13 amino acids. The DNA of the CDR3 is TGTGCCAGCGGGGACAGGAGCGGAGAAAAACTGTTTTTT. The encoded protein is CASGDRSGEKLFF. Based on the CDR3 plus reference TRBV9 and TRBJ1-4, the full variable domain is DSGVTQTPKHLITATGQRVTLRCSPRSGDLSVYWYQQSLDQGLQFLIQYYNGEERAKGNILERFSAQQFPDLHSELNLSSLELGDSALYFCASGDRSGEKLFFGSGTQLSVL.

This sequence joins TRBV13 and TRBJ1-3; the match to TRBD1 covers 9 bases. After removal of 4 bases from V and 3 bases from J, the junction contained 4 bases not matched to a gene. The CDR3 totals 15 residues. CDR1 is PRHDT, CDR2 FYEKMQ, per germline (reference sequence). The CDR3 nucleotides read TGTGCCAGCAGCTCAAGGACAGGGGTTGGAAACACCATATATTTT. Its protein is CASSSRTGVGNTIYF.

The rearrangement uses TRBV7-9 and TRBJ2-2; the D is unclear. Between the trimmed V and J ends, which lost 5 bases and 5 bases, there was a span of 9 bases. Germline V gives CDR1 SEHNR, CDR2 FQNEAQ (reference sequence). CDR3 length: 13 residues. The CDR3 DNA reads as TGTGCCAGCAGCACACCCGGGACCGGGGAGCTGTTTTTT. Its protein product is CASSTPGTGELFF.